The 23 T cell receptor beta chains below all came from one sample that was sequenced in a study of shared clonotypes between healthy human individuals. Only in-frame clones appear in the TCRdb table, and some are missing; sequencing was by immunoSEQ multiplex PCR. Here the sample spans a few million clones, 90% to 95% being singletons. Sequencing was done on a sample of naive CD4+ T cells sorted from blood. Subset in this sample: CD45RA+ positively selected. The source of these receptors is a man in his late teens or twenties in good health.

The J gene is TRBJ1-5, the V gene TRBV10-1, with TRBD1 matching over 7 bases. Trimming cost V 4 bases and J 0 bases; bases outside gene matches: 9. Germline CDR1 WNHNN, CDR2 SYGVQD (reference sequence). CDR3 length: 17 residues. Written as DNA, the CDR3 is TGCGCCAGCAGTGTTCCTCGGGACAGCTATAGCAATCAGCCCCAGCATTTT. Translation gives CASSVPRDSYSNQPQHF.

J is TRBJ2-3 and V is TRBV2, with D perhaps TRBD2 (5 bases). In germline, CDR1 is SNHLY, CDR2 FYNNEI. Trimming removed 11 bases at V and 7 bases at J, with 16 bases between. The CDR3 has 12 amino acids. The DNA of the CDR3 is TGTGCCCAAGGACTCGAAGCAAATACGCAGTATTTT. Its protein product is CAQGLEANTQYF.

The V gene is TRBV30, the J gene TRBJ2-1, with no clear D. Germline V gene data show CDR1 as GTSNPN and CDR2 as SVGIG (reference sequence). The length of the CDR3 is 14 residues. The V end was cut by 5 bases, the J end by 1 base, with 12 bases between. CDR3 residues: CAWRRGPSYNEQFF. CDR3 in DNA: TGTGCCTGGCGCCGAGGCCCGTCCTACAATGAGCAGTTCTTC. Complete variable domain (other parts from reference TRBV30 and TRBJ2-1): SQTIHQWPATLVQPVGSPLSLECTVEGTSNPNLYWYRQAAGRGLQLLFYSVGIGQISSEVPQNLSASRPQDRQFILSSKKLLLSDSGFYLCAWRRGPSYNEQFFGPGTRLTVL.

CDR3 sequence (DNA): TGCGCCAGCAGCTTGCGAAGACAGGGGGGCCCAGATACGCAGTATTTT. This gives the protein CASSLRRQGGPDTQYF. The chain employs TRBV5-1 and TRBJ2-3; 9 bases are shared with TRBD1. The CDR3 has 16 residues. Germline lookup yields CDR1 SGHRS and CDR2 YFSETQ. J was trimmed by 4 bases and V by 1 base; bases with no gene match: 7.

The V call is TRBV30, the J call TRBJ1-5; D might be TRBD1 (5 bases). This CDR3 contains 14 residues. Germline CDR1 GTSNPN, CDR2 SVGIG (reference sequence). Trimming stripped 0 bases from V and 5 bases from J, with 11 bases between. The CDR3 DNA sequence: TGTGCCTGGAGTGTACGAGTGGGGGATCAGCCCCAGCATTTT. Protein product: CAWSVRVGDQPQHF.

The V gene is TRBV5-1, the J gene TRBJ2-7; 8 bases match TRBD1. Germline V gives CDR1 SGHRS, CDR2 YFSETQ. V was clipped by 3 bases and J by 4 bases; unmatched bases: 6. This CDR3 has 14 amino acids. The CDR3 bases are TGCGCCAGCAGCTCCTCGGGACAGGCGTACGAGCAGTACTTC. Encoded protein: CASSSSGQAYEQYF.

The genes are TRBV11-3 and TRBJ2-1; 7 nucleotides line up with TRBD1. Germline V CDR1 and CDR2: SGHNT, YENEEA. After removal of 3 bases from V and 5 bases from J, the junction contained 4 bases not matched to a gene. CDR3 length: 14 amino acids. The DNA of the CDR3 is TGTGCCAGCAGCTTGGACAGGACGAACAATGAGCAGTTCTTC. Residues: CASSLDRTNNEQFF.

Concerning this clone: The junction departs from germline at one end; a sequencing error may be responsible. V is TRBV30 and J is TRBJ1-4; no firm D call. Germline loops: CDR1 GTSNPN, CDR2 SVGIG (reference sequence). The CDR3 is 11 residues long. CDR3: CAWSVEGVDTF. As DNA, the CDR3 is TGTGCCTGGAGTGTAGAGGGCGTCGATACTTTT.

The rearrangement uses TRBV5-1 and TRBJ2-5, with TRBD2 identical over 10 bases. The CDR3 runs 13 residues. Per germline, CDR1 SGHRS and CDR2 YFSETQ. J lost 4 bases, V lost 8 bases, and 5 bases had no gene match. CDR3 coding DNA: TGCGCCAGTAGGACTAGCGGAGTAGAGACCCAGTACTTC. Residues: CASRTSGVETQYF.

The chain carries TRBV7-9 and TRBJ2-1; TRBD1 matches 9 bases. Germline V gene data show CDR1 as SEHNR and CDR2 as FQNEAQ (reference sequence). The length of the CDR3 is 16 residues. Trimming at V came to 4 bases and at J to 0 bases, leaving 4 bases not matched to a gene. The CDR3 reads CASSSQGASSYNEQFF. The CDR3, as DNA: TGTGCCAGCAGCTCACAGGGGGCCAGCTCCTACAATGAGCAGTTCTTC. The full variable domain, completed using reference TRBV7-9 and TRBJ2-1, is DTGVSQNPRHKITKRGQNVTFRCDPISEHNRLYWYRQTLGQGPEFLTYFQNEAQLEKSRLLSDRFSAERPKGSFSTLEIQRTEQGDSAMYLCASSSQGASSYNEQFFGPGTRLTVL.

Only one count was recorded for this clone. This CDR3 is also generated by other DNA sequences in the sample. The rearrangement uses TRBV5-6 and TRBJ2-7, with D possibly TRBD2 on 6 matching bases. The CDR3 has 14 residues. V lost 3 bases and J lost 1, with 11 bases in between. Germline CDR1 reads SGHDT; CDR2 reads YYEEEE. CDR3 in DNA: TGTGCCAGCAGCTCGACCGGGGGATCCTACGAGCAGTACTTC. This gives the protein CASSSTGGSYEQYF.

This chain uses TRBV19 with TRBJ2-3, with TRBD1 identical over 9 bases. Per the germline V gene, CDR1 is LNHDA and CDR2 is SQIVND (reference sequence). This CDR3 has 15 residues. After removal of 6 bases from V and 2 bases from J, the junction contained 6 bases not matched to a gene. The CDR3 DNA reads TGTGCCAGTAGGCCCGGGACAGGGTACACAGATACGCAGTATTTT. It encodes CASRPGTGYTDTQYF.

CDR3: CASSVERVGNTIYF. The CDR3 bases are TGTGCCAGCAGCGTCGAGAGGGTTGGAAACACCATATATTTT. The V call is TRBV7-9, the J call TRBJ1-3; D ambiguous. V lost 5 bases and J 3 bases, leaving 11 bases between the germline ends. The CDR3 loop spans 14 amino acids. The germline gives CDR1 SEHNR, CDR2 FQNEAQ (reference sequence).

As for this clone: The identical CDR3 is also encoded by other nucleotide sequences in the sample. This chain links TRBV18 with TRBJ1-1, with D unresolved. This CDR3 comprises 12 residues. Germline V gives CDR1 KGHSH, CDR2 LQKENI. The V gene lost 2 bases and the J gene lost 5 bases, with 6 bases spanning the gap. In DNA form, the CDR3 reads TGTGCCAGCTCACCAGGGGAGACTGAAGCTTTCTTT. As protein: CASSPGETEAFF.

This chain joins TRBV30 and TRBJ1-1; D is uncertain. The CDR3 consists of 13 residues. Germline lookup yields CDR1 GTSNPN and CDR2 SVGIG (reference sequence). V was cut by 4 bases and J by 12 bases, with 21 bases left in between. CDR3 nucleotide sequence: TGTGCCTGGAATAGAGGGCCCAGGCAGTCAACTTTCTTT. Protein sequence: CAWNRGPRQSTFF.

V and J are TRBV2 and TRBJ1-2, with 9 bases that match TRBD1. The CDR3 spans 15 residues. CDR1 is SNHLY, CDR2 FYNNEI, per germline. After removal of 5 bases from V and 3 bases from J, the junction contained 7 bases not matched to a gene. DNA of the CDR3: TGTGCCAGCAGTCCCGGGACAGGGTCGTACTATGGCTACACCTTC. Protein: CASSPGTGSYYGYTF. Full variable domain (rest looked up from reference TRBV2 and TRBJ1-2): EPEVTQTPSHQVTQMGQEVILRCVPISNHLYFYWYRQILGQKVEFLVSFYNNEISEKSEIFDDQFSVERPDGSNFTLKIRSTKLEDSAMYFCASSPGTGSYYGYTFGSGTRLTVV.

This clone was found once. The rearrangement links TRBV21-1 to TRBJ1-6; the table's TRBD1 call for D was not verified on the DNA. TRBV21-1 is labeled a pseudogene. The length of the CDR3 is 18 residues. The CDR3 loop reads CASSKSRDRGKPNSPLHF. The CDR3 DNA sequence: TGTGCCAGCAGCAAGTCCCGGGACAGGGGGAAACCTAATTCACCCCTCCACTTT.

The V gene is TRBV13, the J gene TRBJ2-7; D is unclear. The CDR3 runs to 14 residues. Germline CDR1 is PRHDT and CDR2 is FYEKMQ (reference sequence). V was pared by 2 bases and J by 0 bases, with 8 bases between. The CDR3 DNA sequence: TGTGCCAGCAGCTTATTAGAGTTCTCCTACGAGCAGTACTTC. Its translation is CASSLLEFSYEQYF.

The chain links TRBV10-1 to TRBJ1-1; weak D call: TRBD1 (5 bases). Trimming removed 0 bases at V and 2 bases at J, with 13 bases between. CDR1 and CDR2 (germline): WNHNN, SYGVQD (reference sequence). There are 16 residues in the CDR3. This CDR3 is CASSESTGGVNTEAFF. DNA of the CDR3: TGCGCCAGCAGTGAGTCGACGGGGGGGGTCAACACTGAAGCTTTCTTT.

The V gene is TRBV5-6, the J gene TRBJ2-7; TRBD1 matches 10 bases. Germline V CDR1 and CDR2: SGHDT, YYEEEE. CDR3 length equals 13 residues. V lost 6 bases and J lost 4; bases outside the gene matches: 4. The CDR3 coding sequence is TGTGCCAGCAAGAGGACAGGGGGTTACGAGCAGTACTTC. It is translated as CASKRTGGYEQYF.

This chain uses TRBV5-1 with TRBJ1-1; D is unclear. Between the trimmed V and J ends, which lost 4 bases and 9 bases, there was a span of 16 bases. Looked up from germline, CDR1 is SGHRS and CDR2 is YFSETQ. This CDR3 has 13 amino acids. This CDR3 reads CASSPRENLQAFF. The CDR3, as DNA: TGCGCCAGCAGCCCACGAGAGAACCTTCAAGCTTTCTTT.

The chain has TRBV27 and TRBJ2-2; the D call may be TRBD1 or TRBD2 (5 bases each). V dropped 5 bases and J dropped 8 bases, with 18 bases sitting between them. CDR3 length equals 15 residues. Germline values: CDR1 MNHEY, CDR2 SMNVEV (reference sequence). The CDR3 reads CASSLIPGGKGELFF. The DNA for the CDR3 is TGTGCCAGCAGTCTCATCCCTGGGGGAAAAGGGGAGCTGTTTTTT.

This sequence joins TRBV18 and TRBJ1-3, with TRBD1 matching over 7 bases. The V segment lost 5 bases and the J segment 4 bases; nucleotides outside the gene matches: 8. Per the germline V gene, CDR1 is KGHSH and CDR2 is LQKENI. The CDR3 loop spans 15 amino acids. In nucleotides, the CDR3 is TGTGCCAGCTCAGAGGGACAGTTATTCGGAAACACCATATATTTT. Translating gives CASSEGQLFGNTIYF.